These T cell receptor beta chains were read from a single sample in a study of cytomegalovirus exposure and HLA in healthy donors. The table came from immunoSEQ multiplex PCR; TCRdb's copy has only in-frame clones and leaves some out. The data hold 150,000 to 180,000 clones, with 65% to 85% observed a single time. The specimen was PBMCs. These TCRs come from a man aged 18-30 years in good health and CMV-seronegative. Each CDR3 is given with its conserved first and last residue. Each record gives: V gene, clone size, D gene, J gene, CDR3 protein, CDR3 DNA. A D gene is named only where the DNA matches it firmly. Rows may omit the clone size; those that give it use once, few, many or a size class.

>TRBV11-2|few|NA|TRBJ1-1
CASSPRAGGPQNTEAFF
TGTGCCAGCAGCCCCAGGGCGGGAGGGCCCCAGAACACTGAAGCTTTCTTT
>TRBV30|few|NA|TRBJ1-5
CAWSVRGNQPQHF
TGTGCCTGGAGTGTACGAGGGAATCAGCCCCAGCATTTT
>TRBV5-1|NA|TRBD1|TRBJ2-6
CASSTRTGGSGANGLTF
TGCGCCAGCAGCACTCGGACAGGGGGCTCTGGGGCCAACGGCCTGACTTTC
>TRBV27|NA|NA|TRBJ2-6
CASTLGLPGANGLTF
TGTGCCAGCACCCTGGGCCTACCTGGGGCCAACGGCCTGACTTTC
>TRBV5-1|NA|NA|TRBJ1-2
CASSLEPDASSGYTF
TGCGCCAGCAGCTTGGAACCAGATGCCTCATCTGGCTACACCTTC
>TRBV5-1|NA|NA|TRBJ1-3
CASSLGLQGSGNTIYF
TGCGCCAGCAGCTTGGGTTTACAGGGCTCTGGAAACACCATATATTTT
>TRBV11-2|NA|TRBD1|TRBJ1-5
CASSSGTVSNQPQHF
TGTGCCAGCAGCTCCGGGACAGTGAGCAATCAGCCCCAGCATTTT
>TRBV6-5|NA|NA|TRBJ2-4
CAIPVFILAKNSQYF
TGTGCCATCCCTGTATTTATCCTAGCCAAAAACAGTCAGTACTTC
>TRBV10-3|NA|TRBD2|TRBJ2-1
CAISESGLAGDPTYNEQFF
TGTGCCATCAGTGAATCGGGACTAGCGGGGGACCCAACCTACAATGAGCAGTTCTTC
>TRBV7-9|NA|NA|TRBJ2-5
CASSLVREPRTQYF
TGTGCCAGCAGCTTAGTACGGGAGCCGAGGACCCAGTACTTC